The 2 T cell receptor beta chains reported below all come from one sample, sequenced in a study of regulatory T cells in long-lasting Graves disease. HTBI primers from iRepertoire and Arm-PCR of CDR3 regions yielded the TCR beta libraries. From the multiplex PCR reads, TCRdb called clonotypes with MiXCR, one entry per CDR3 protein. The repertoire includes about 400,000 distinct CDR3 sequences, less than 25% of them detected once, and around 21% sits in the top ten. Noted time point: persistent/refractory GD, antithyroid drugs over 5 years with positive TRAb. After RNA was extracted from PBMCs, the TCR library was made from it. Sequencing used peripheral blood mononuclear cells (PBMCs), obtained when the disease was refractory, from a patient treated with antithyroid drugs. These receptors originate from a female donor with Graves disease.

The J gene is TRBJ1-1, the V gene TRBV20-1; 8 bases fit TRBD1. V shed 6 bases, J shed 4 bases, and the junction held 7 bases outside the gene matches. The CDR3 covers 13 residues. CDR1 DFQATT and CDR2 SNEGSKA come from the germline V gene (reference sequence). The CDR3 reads CSAETGVGTEAFF. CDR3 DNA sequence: TGCAGTGCAGAGACAGGGGTGGGCACTGAAGCTTTCTTT.

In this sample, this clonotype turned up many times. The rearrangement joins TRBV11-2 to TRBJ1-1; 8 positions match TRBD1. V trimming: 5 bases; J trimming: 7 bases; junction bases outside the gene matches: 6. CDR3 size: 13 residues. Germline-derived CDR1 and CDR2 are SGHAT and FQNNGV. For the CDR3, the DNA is TGTGCCAGCAGCGCCCGACAGGGGAATGAAGCTTTCTTT. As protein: CASSARQGNEAFF.